This passage covers 21 T cell receptor beta chains from one sample sequenced in a study of Ad26.COV2.S vaccination and SARS-CoV-2 variants. Measured with immunoSEQ multiplex PCR; TCRdb has only the in-frame clones, and not every one. In the table there are roughly 420,000 clones, approximately 90% of which are singletons. This sample's treatment: around 19 received Ad26.COV2.S at low or high dose, single or two shots; about five received placebo; per-sample allocation not given. After the first vaccine or placebo injection, samples were drawn on day 63. The source material was peripheral blood, sampled in a trial of Ad26.COV2.S vaccine versus placebo. The receptors derive from a person aged 18-60 years who received the Ad26.COV2.S COVID-19 vaccine or a placebo.

The genes are TRBV5-5 and TRBJ1-6; D possibly corresponds to TRBD1 (5 bases). Germline loops: CDR1 SGHKS, CDR2 YYEKEE (reference sequence). The CDR3 length is 16 residues. The V and J ends lost 0 bases and 7 bases respectively, with 14 bases between them. The CDR3 is CASSLDPGLGNSPLHF. The CDR3 region has the DNA TGTGCCAGCAGCTTGGACCCAGGGCTAGGAAATTCACCCCTCCACTTT.

The gene calls are TRBV6-2 or TRBV6-3 and TRBJ1-2, with 10 bases fitting TRBD1. The CDR3 is 16 amino acids. CDR1 and CDR2 (germline): MNHEY, SVGEGT. V shed 2 bases and J 8 bases; nucleotides not matched to a gene: 11. CDR3 region: CASSYSPRQGAEGYTF. Written as DNA, the CDR3 is TGTGCCAGCAGTTACAGCCCGAGACAGGGGGCAGAAGGCTACACCTTC.

This clone was counted between two and nine times. The chain links TRBV28 to TRBJ2-3; 7 nucleotides match TRBD2. Per germline, CDR1 MDHEN and CDR2 SYDVKM. CDR3 length equals 16 residues. V gave up 5 bases and J gave up 0 bases; unmatched junction bases: 8. This chain's CDR3 is CASSPPSGSSTDTQYF. The CDR3 DNA follows: TGTGCCAGCAGTCCTCCTAGCGGTTCTAGCACAGATACGCAGTATTTT. Based on the CDR3 plus reference TRBV28 and TRBJ2-3, the full variable domain is DVKVTQSSRYLVKRTGEKVFLECVQDMDHENMFWYRQDPGLGLRLIYFSYDVKMKEKGDIPEGYSVSREKKERFSLILESASTNQTSMYLCASSPPSGSSTDTQYFGPGTRLTVL.

The V and J genes are TRBV19 and TRBJ1-2; the match to TRBD1 covers 8 bases. Germline V gives CDR1 LNHDA, CDR2 SQIVND (reference sequence). Trimming cost V 5 bases and J 7 bases; bases outside gene matches: 3. The CDR3 length is 12 residues. The CDR3, as DNA: TGTGCCAGTAGTGAGGGACAGGTTGGCTACACCTTC. Its protein product is CASSEGQVGYTF.

V and J are TRBV5-1 and TRBJ2-1; TRBD1 matches 12 bases. Germline values: CDR1 SGHRS, CDR2 YFSETQ. V lost 2 bases and J lost 1; bases outside the gene matches: 7. The CDR3 runs to 18 residues. The CDR3: CASSFGTGGAVSYNEQFF. The CDR3 region has the DNA TGCGCCAGCAGCTTTGGGACAGGGGGCGCCGTTTCCTACAATGAGCAGTTCTTC.

The chain has TRBV9 and TRBJ1-2; 7 bases map to TRBD1. CDR3 length equals 14 residues. V shed 3 bases, J shed 4 bases, and the junction held 6 bases outside the gene matches. The germline V gene has CDR1 SGDLS and CDR2 YYNGEE. In DNA, the CDR3 is TGTGCCAGCAGCGCGGACGAGGGGGCCTATGGCTACACCTTC. Its translation is CASSADEGAYGYTF. The full variable domain, completed using reference TRBV9 and TRBJ1-2, is DSGVTQTPKHLITATGQRVTLRCSPRSGDLSVYWYQQSLDQGLQFLIQYYNGEERAKGNILERFSAQQFPDLHSELNLSSLELGDSALYFCASSADEGAYGYTFGSGTRLTVV.

The chain has TRBV4-1 and TRBJ2-3; D gene ambiguous. From germline, CDR1 is MGHRA and CDR2 YSYEKL. Trimming took off 3 bases at V and 4 bases at J, with 14 bases between the two ends. The CDR3 is 15 amino acids. CDR3 region: CASSQAPRAADTQYF. CDR3 nucleotides: TGCGCCAGCAGCCAGGCTCCCCGTGCGGCAGATACGCAGTATTTT.

The chain combines TRBV27 with TRBJ2-2; D might be TRBD2 (5 bases). Trimming cost V 9 bases and J 8 bases, with 16 bases left between them. The length of the CDR3 is 13 residues. Germline V gene lookup returns CDR1 MNHEY and CDR2 SMNVEV (reference sequence). The CDR3 region has the DNA TGTGCCAGTAGGACTTCTTATTGGGGGGAGCTGTTTTTT. Amino acids: CASRTSYWGELFF.

Only one count was recorded for this clone. The chain employs TRBV9 and TRBJ1-2, with 7 nucleotides matching TRBD1. The J segment lost 8 bases and the V segment lost 2 bases, leaving 12 bases of the junction unmatched. This CDR3 spans 15 amino acids. Germline CDR1 SGDLS, CDR2 YYNGEE. Here the CDR3 reads CASSVGQAAVGGYTF. For the CDR3, the DNA is TGTGCCAGCAGCGTTGGACAGGCCGCCGTTGGGGGCTACACCTTC.

The rearrangement joins TRBV11-2 to TRBJ2-3; D is uncertain. Germline V gene sequence: CDR1 SGHAT, CDR2 FQNNGV. Trimming stripped 1 base from V and 4 bases from J, with 6 bases between. The CDR3 length is 13 residues. This CDR3 reads CASSLVSSDTQYF. The CDR3 coding sequence is TGTGCCAGCAGCTTAGTAAGTTCAGATACGCAGTATTTT.

The chain couples TRBV5-1 to TRBJ1-4; TRBD1 agrees at 7 bases. This CDR3 spans 14 amino acids. Germline V gene data show CDR1 as SGHRS and CDR2 as YFSETQ. Trimming removed 2 bases from V and 8 bases from J; junction bases left unmatched: 6. The CDR3 DNA is TGCGCCAGCAGCTTCACAGGGGTGCGGGAAAAACTGTTTTTT. It codes for CASSFTGVREKLFF. Full variable domain (remainder filled in from reference TRBV5-1 and TRBJ1-4): KAGVTQTPRYLIKTRGQQVTLSCSPISGHRSVSWYQQTPGQGLQFLFEYFSETQRNKGNFPGRFSGRQFSNSRSEMNVSTLELGDSALYLCASSFTGVREKLFFGSGTQLSVL.

The rearrangement joins TRBV9 to TRBJ2-1; the D is unclear. V lost 4 bases to trimming and J lost 2 bases, with 13 bases between them. The germline CDR1 and CDR2 sequences are SGDLS and YYNGEE. This CDR3 region has 15 residues. CDR3 in amino acids: CASSPRTSPYNEQFF. The DNA for the CDR3 is TGTGCCAGCAGCCCGCGGACGTCCCCCTACAATGAGCAGTTCTTC.

V is TRBV3-1 (or the pseudogene TRBV3-2) and J is TRBJ1-1; the D is unclear. CDR3 size: 13 residues. Trimming pared 7 bases from V and 10 bases from J, leaving 19 bases between. Germline V gene data show CDR1 as LGHDT and CDR2 as YNNKEL (reference sequence). The CDR3 here is CASTTRVRSGAFF. The CDR3 coding sequence is TGTGCCAGCACTACAAGAGTTCGCTCAGGAGCTTTCTTT.

V gene TRBV27 combines with J gene TRBJ2-3, with D unclear. The germline CDR1 and CDR2 sequences are MNHEY and SMNVEV (reference sequence). The CDR3 has 13 amino acids. The ends were cut back, 2 bases at V and 4 bases at J, with 7 bases in the middle. The DNA of the CDR3 is TGTGCCAGCAGTTTAGGGTTGCCAGATACGCAGTATTTT. It specifies CASSLGLPDTQYF.

The chain links TRBV10-3 to TRBJ2-3; 16 bases are shared with TRBD2. The CDR3 loop spans 19 amino acids. The germline CDR1 and CDR2 sequences are ENHRY and SYGVKD. Germline trimming cut 4 bases from V and 0 bases from J; bases unmatched to any gene: 7. The DNA of the CDR3 is TGTGCCATCAGTGGGTCCGGGACTAGCGGGGGGGATAGCACAGATACGCAGTATTTT. Protein: CAISGSGTSGGDSTDTQYF.

The chain uses TRBV4-1 and TRBJ1-2, with a tentative D call TRBD1 (6 bases). Germline V gene lookup returns CDR1 MGHRA and CDR2 YSYEKL. The CDR3 spans 15 residues. Trimming left V 2 bases short and J 5 bases short, with 15 bases between. For the CDR3, the DNA is TGCGCCAGCAGCCAACCCACAGGGACCCGGTATGGCTACACCTTC. Translating it yields CASSQPTGTRYGYTF.

The chain carries TRBV7-2 and TRBJ2-3; the D gene is possibly TRBD2 (7 bases). V was shortened by 1 base and J by 4 bases, with 12 bases between the two germline ends. Germline CDR1 SGHTA, CDR2 FQGNSA. This CDR3 is built from 15 residues. The CDR3 sequence is CASSLDRGAADTQYF. As DNA, the CDR3 is TGTGCCAGCAGCTTAGATCGGGGGGCCGCAGATACGCAGTATTTT.

The chain has TRBV23-1 and TRBJ1-4; D is ambiguous. TRBV23-1 is recorded as an ORF, its role being uncertain. Trimming stripped 4 bases from V and 10 bases from J, with 22 bases between. The CDR3 runs 16 residues. This CDR3 is CASSLWKRAEELKLFF. In DNA form, the CDR3 reads TGCGCCAGCAGTCTTTGGAAGAGGGCCGAAGAACTAAAACTGTTTTTT.

The V call is TRBV27, the J call TRBJ2-7, with D uncertain. The CDR3 covers 15 residues. The germline gives CDR1 MNHEY, CDR2 SMNVEV (reference sequence). V gave up 0 bases and J gave up 2 bases, with 11 bases separating them. As DNA, the CDR3 is TGTGCCAGCAGTTTATCGATAGGGTTAACCTACGAGCAGTACTTC. It codes for CASSLSIGLTYEQYF.

The chain couples TRBV6-2 or TRBV6-3 to TRBJ1-2; 8 positions agree with TRBD1. With 2 bases clipped from V and 5 bases from J, the junction kept 4 bases outside the gene matches. The V gene's germline CDR1 is MNHEY and CDR2 SVGEGT. This CDR3 comprises 14 residues. CDR3 coding DNA: TGTGCCAGCAGTTACCCCACAGGGGGGTATGGCTACACCTTC. Protein sequence: CASSYPTGGYGYTF.

The rearrangement uses TRBV30 and TRBJ1-3; D is uncertain. V was clipped by 5 bases and J by 3 bases, with 11 bases between them. CDR1 GTSNPN and CDR2 SVGIG come from the germline V gene (reference sequence). This CDR3 has 13 amino acids. DNA for the CDR3: TGTGCCTGGGTTCCCAGGAGTGGAAACACCATATATTTT. This codes for CAWVPRSGNTIYF.